This T cell receptor beta chain was identified during a study of OX40 agonist ivuxolimab in advanced cancers. Concerning the study at large: The costimulatory receptor OX40 (CD134) was targeted by ivuxolimab, a fully human IgG2 agonistic monoclonal antibody. The dose-escalation cohort was around 84% male with a mean age of approximately 60 years, ranging from about 23 to 85. Partial responses were achieved by three dose-escalation patients, of whom one had hepatocellular carcinoma and two had cutaneous melanoma. Of the 50 to 55 dose-escalation patients, hepatocellular carcinoma was present in around 20, melanoma in approximately 15, renal cell carcinoma in 9 and head and neck cancer in 9. The point of sequencing TCRbeta in the periphery was to test whether ivuxolimab changed TCR sequence diversity and drove clonal T-cell expansion. Intravenous ivuxolimab was administered to patients every 2 weeks at six dose levels: 0.01, 0.1, 0.3, 1.5, 3 and 10 mg/kg. Patients were allowed to have had prior anti-PD-1, anti-PD-L1 or anti-CTLA-4 therapy, and about 40% of the dose-escalation patients had been treated with checkpoint inhibitors. The paper covers the monotherapy dose-escalation part of the phase I ivuxolimab trial, which included N of about 50 patients.

The CDR3 runs 18 amino acids, cysteine and phenylalanine included. Here the CDR3 DNA is all that survives: 54 bases in frame from base 1. Genomic DNA was extracted from sorted cells for sequencing of the TCRbeta CDR3 region. The immunoSEQ Assay was used for sequencing of TCRbeta CDR3 regions. Sourced from immuneACCESS, this table was stored by TCRdb with only in-frame sequences that have V and J called. A share of the clones is absent; for the studies checked, an unresolved V gene accounts for under half, and the remainder has no known explanation. Counted in this sample were about 100,000 clones; roughly four fifths of them appeared once. The ten biggest clones cover roughly 5.5% of the sample. The trial excluded patients who had a history of autoimmune disease or who were on systemic immunosuppression. Peripheral blood for TCR sequencing was drawn from every dose cohort at baseline, at cycle 4 day 1 and at cycle 7 day 1. The samples were taken from a phase I, first-in-human, multicenter, open-label dose-escalation trial of ivuxolimab. Adults with locally advanced or metastatic melanoma, renal cell carcinoma, hepatocellular carcinoma or head and neck squamous cell carcinoma were enrolled in the trial. Before TCR sequencing, CD4+ and CD8+ T cells were separately sorted from peripheral blood.

With regard to this clone: The antigen it recognizes is unknown. Per-base quality was not reported, and no clone a single base away is much larger than it. The sample has other DNA sequences that encode this CDR3 too.

Paper-wide results and their limitations: Clonal expansion of both CD4+ and CD8+ blood T cells was observed from baseline to week 6 at doses 0.1 to 3.0 mg/kg. After ivuxolimab, expanded clones were on average more numerous among CD8+ T cells than among CD4+ T cells. Low levels of normalized T-cell clonal expansion were also shown by some nonresponding patients. In partial responders in the 0.1-3.0 mg/kg groups, normalized peripheral clonal expansion was found to be among the lowest, especially among CD8+ T cells. Antigen specificity was not determined for the clonally expanded peripheral T cells.

Source: CD4+ or CD8+ T cells sorted from blood, taken in a trial of the OX40 agonist ivuxolimab. This receptor was taken from an adult with an advanced solid tumor such as melanoma, head and neck, liver or kidney cancer. The chain couples TRBV12-2 to TRBJ1-4; the listed D gene, TRBD1, was not tested against the DNA. TRBV12-2 is a pseudogene segment. Here is the DNA: TGTGCAAGTCGCTTAGGGGGTTGTCGGGACAGGGCTGATGAAAAACTGTTTTTT. Its protein reads: CASRLGGCRDRADEKLFF.